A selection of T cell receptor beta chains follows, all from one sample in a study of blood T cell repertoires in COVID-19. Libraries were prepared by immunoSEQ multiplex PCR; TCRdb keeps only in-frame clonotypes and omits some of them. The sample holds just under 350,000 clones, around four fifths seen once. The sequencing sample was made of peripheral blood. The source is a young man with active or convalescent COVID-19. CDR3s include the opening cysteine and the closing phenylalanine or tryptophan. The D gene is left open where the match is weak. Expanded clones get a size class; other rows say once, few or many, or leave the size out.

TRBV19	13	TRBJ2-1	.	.	CASSMIGRREQFF	TGTGCCAGTAGTATGATTGGGCGCCGGGAGCAGTTCTTC
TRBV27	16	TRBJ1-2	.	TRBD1	CASSPLSGQTNYGYTF	TGTGCCAGCAGCCCACTATCGGGACAGACTAACTATGGCTACACCTTC
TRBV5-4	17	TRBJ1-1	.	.	CASSFRDTSVGNTEAFF	TGTGCCAGCAGCTTCCGGGACACGTCGGTGGGGAACACTGAAGCTTTCTTT
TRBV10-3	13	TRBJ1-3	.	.	CAISGAGENTIYF	TGTGCCATCAGTGGGGCAGGGGAGAACACCATATATTTT
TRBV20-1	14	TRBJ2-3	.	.	CSASSQESTDTQYF	TGCAGTGCTAGTAGCCAGGAAAGCACAGATACGCAGTATTTT
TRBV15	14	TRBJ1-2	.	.	CATSRDRVPSGYTF	TGTGCCACCAGCAGAGATCGGGTCCCGTCGGGCTACACCTTC
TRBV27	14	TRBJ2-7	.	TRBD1	CASSPQGLGYEQYF	TGTGCCAGCAGTCCACAGGGGCTGGGTTACGAGCAGTACTTC
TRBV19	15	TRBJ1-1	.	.	CASSNNRETNTEAFF	TGTGCCAGTAGTAACAACAGGGAGACGAACACTGAAGCTTTCTTT
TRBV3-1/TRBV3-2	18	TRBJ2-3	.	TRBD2	CASSQRGGFPHSTDTQYF	TGTGCCAGCAGCCAACGCGGGGGGTTCCCCCATAGCACAGATACGCAGTATTTT
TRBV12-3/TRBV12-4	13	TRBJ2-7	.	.	CASTVDRRYEQYF	TGTGCCAGCACCGTAGACAGGAGATACGAGCAGTACTTC
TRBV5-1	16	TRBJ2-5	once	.	CASSLEHIFPLVTQYF	TGCGCCAGCAGCTTGGAACATATTTTCCCTTTGGTGACCCAGTACTTC
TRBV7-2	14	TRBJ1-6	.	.	CASSVQGVGSPLHF	TGTGCCAGCAGCGTACAGGGAGTTGGGTCACCCCTCCACTTT
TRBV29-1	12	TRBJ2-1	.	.	CSGALHDNEQFF	TGCAGCGGCGCCCTTCACGACAATGAGCAGTTCTTC
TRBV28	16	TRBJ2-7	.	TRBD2	CATLSPFGGGNNEQYF	TGTGCCACCCTTTCCCCATTCGGGGGGGGGAACAACGAGCAGTACTTC
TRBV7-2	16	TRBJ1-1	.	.	CASSPGPVGGNTEAFF	TGTGCCAGCAGCCCGGGCCCCGTCGGGGGGAACACTGAAGCTTTCTTT
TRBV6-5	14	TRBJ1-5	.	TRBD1	CASRPDRVHQPQHF	TGTGCCAGCAGACCCGACAGGGTCCACCAGCCCCAGCATTTT
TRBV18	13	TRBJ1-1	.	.	CASSRTANTEAFF	TGTGCCAGCTCCCGGACAGCTAACACTGAAGCTTTCTTT
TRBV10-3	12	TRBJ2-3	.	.	CAIRQGPDTQYF	TGTGCCATCAGGCAGGGCCCAGATACGCAGTATTTT
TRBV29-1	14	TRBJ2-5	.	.	CSVLTSSVRETQYF	TGCAGCGTTTTAACCAGTAGCGTTAGGGAGACCCAGTACTTC
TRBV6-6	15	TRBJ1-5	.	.	CATSISGLDNQPQHF	TGTGCCACAAGCATTTCTGGGCTGGACAATCAGCCCCAGCATTTT
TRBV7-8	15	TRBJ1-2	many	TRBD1	CASSLARAGGEGYTF	TGTGCCAGCAGCTTAGCGAGGGCAGGGGGCGAGGGCTACACCTTC
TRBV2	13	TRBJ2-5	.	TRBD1	CASSLQGRETQYF	TGTGCCAGCAGTTTACAGGGGCGGGAGACCCAGTACTTC
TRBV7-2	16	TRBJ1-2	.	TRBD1	CASSFQYVSRGKGYTF	TGTGCCAGCAGCTTCCAATATGTGAGCAGGGGGAAAGGCTACACCTTC
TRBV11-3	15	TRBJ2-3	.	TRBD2	CASNPPGLPTDTQYF	TGTGCCAGCAACCCGCCGGGACTACCCACAGATACGCAGTATTTT
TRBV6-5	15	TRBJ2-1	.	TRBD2	CASSRTSGSWHEQFF	TGTGCCAGCAGCCGGACTAGCGGGAGCTGGCATGAGCAGTTCTTC
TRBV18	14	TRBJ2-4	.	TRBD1	CASSRQGAKNIQYF	TGTGCCAGCTCTCGACAGGGGGCCAAAAACATTCAGTACTTC
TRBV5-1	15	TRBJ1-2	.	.	CASSTQTGGTSGYTF	TGCGCCAGCAGCACACAGACGGGGGGAACTTCTGGCTACACCTTC
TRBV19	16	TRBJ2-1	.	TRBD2	CASTPLSGSGYNEQFF	TGTGCCAGTACCCCTCTCAGCGGGAGTGGCTACAATGAGCAGTTCTTC
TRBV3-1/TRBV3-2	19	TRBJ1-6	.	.	CASSQDWGVWASVRSPLHF	TGTGCCAGCAGCCAAGATTGGGGAGTTTGGGCTAGCGTGAGGTCACCCCTCCACTTT
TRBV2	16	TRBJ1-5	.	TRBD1	CASSEGDRGWNQPQHF	TGTGCCAGCAGTGAAGGGGACAGGGGATGGAATCAGCCCCAGCATTTT
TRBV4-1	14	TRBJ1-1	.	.	CASSRRALDTEAFF	TGCGCCAGCAGCCGCAGGGCCTTGGACACTGAAGCTTTCTTT
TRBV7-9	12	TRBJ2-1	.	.	CASSLEGVEQFF	TGTGCCAGCAGCTTAGAGGGGGTCGAGCAGTTCTTC
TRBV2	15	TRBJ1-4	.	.	CASSFVPSSGEKLFF	TGTGCCAGCAGTTTCGTTCCTTCCTCGGGTGAAAAACTGTTTTTT
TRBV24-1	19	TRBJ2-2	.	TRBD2	CATSNILAGGPGNTGELFF	TGTGCCACCAGCAACATACTAGCGGGGGGGCCAGGGAACACCGGGGAGCTGTTTTTT
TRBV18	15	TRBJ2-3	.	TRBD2	CASSPWEGLTDTQYF	TGTGCCAGCTCACCGTGGGAGGGGTTGACAGATACGCAGTATTTT